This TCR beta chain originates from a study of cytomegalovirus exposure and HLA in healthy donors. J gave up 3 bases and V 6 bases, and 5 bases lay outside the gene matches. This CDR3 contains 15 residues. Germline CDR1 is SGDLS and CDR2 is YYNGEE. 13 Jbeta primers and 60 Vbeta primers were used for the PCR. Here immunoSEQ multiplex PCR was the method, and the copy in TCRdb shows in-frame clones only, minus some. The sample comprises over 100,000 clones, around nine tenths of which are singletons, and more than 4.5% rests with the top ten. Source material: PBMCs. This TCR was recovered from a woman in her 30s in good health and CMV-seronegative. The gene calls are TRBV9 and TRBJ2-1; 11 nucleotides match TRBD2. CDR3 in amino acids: CASNLAGGFYNEQFF. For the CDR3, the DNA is TGTGCCAGCAATCTAGCGGGGGGCTTCTACAATGAGCAGTTCTTC.